Each of the 16 T cell receptor beta chains below was sequenced from the same sample in a study of response to subunit inactivated influenza vaccine. TCRdb passed the RT-PCR reads through MiXCR, listing each CDR3 protein once. Of about 300,000 distinct CDR3 sequences listed, 20% to 25% are singletons. The sequencing used PBMCs from blood, collected 21 months after vaccination. Every receptor here comes from a man between 50 and 69 years old who received an inactivated influenza vaccine.

The gene calls are TRBV18 and TRBJ2-7; D perhaps matches TRBD1 (5 bases). The CDR3 runs to 13 residues. The germline V gene has CDR1 KGHSH and CDR2 LQKENI. V lost 5 bases, J lost 1 base, and 9 bases lay in between. The CDR3 reads CASSGAGSYEQYF. The CDR3 DNA reads TGTGCCAGCTCAGGGGCAGGGTCCTACGAGCAGTACTTC.

Turning to this clonotype: As the CDR3 is not closed by the conserved phenylalanine or tryptophan, this likely results from a read error. This chain uses TRBV29-1 with TRBJ1-4, with no clear D. This CDR3 contains 13 residues. Deletions cut 5 bases from V and 2 bases from J, with 9 bases between. Germline values: CDR1 SQVTM, CDR2 ANQGSEA. The CDR3 loop reads CSVRENTNEKLFC. In DNA, the CDR3 is TGCAGCGTTCGGGAGAATACTAATGAAAAACTGTTTTGT.

This clonotype showed up just a few times. The rearrangement uses TRBV5-6 and TRBJ1-1; D uncertain. The CDR3 spans 15 residues. Germline V gene lookup returns CDR1 SGHDT and CDR2 YYEEEE. Trimming pared 7 bases from V and 2 bases from J, leaving 18 bases between. The CDR3 DNA sequence: TGTGCCAGCTCCCTCGGACCTCTTGGAAACACTGAAGCTTTCTTT. Translation gives CASSLGPLGNTEAFF.

The rearrangement joins TRBV7-9 to TRBJ1-4, with a possible D match to TRBD1 (5 bases). The germline CDR1 and CDR2 sequences are SEHNR and FQNEAQ (reference sequence). V shed 5 bases and J shed 3 bases, with 16 bases lying between them. The CDR3 totals 16 residues. CDR3 region: CASSPEMGLPNEKLFF. The DNA for the CDR3 is TGTGCCAGCAGCCCCGAAATGGGGCTCCCTAATGAAAAACTGTTTTTT.

This chain joins TRBV6-2 or TRBV6-3 and TRBJ1-1, with 7 bases matching TRBD1. The V segment lost 6 bases and the J segment 10 bases; nucleotides outside the gene matches: 5. Germline lookup yields CDR1 MNHEY and CDR2 SVGEGT. CDR3 length equals 11 residues. CDR3 coding DNA: TGTGCCAGCAGAAGACAGGGCCGAGCTTTCTTT. Its translation is CASRRQGRAFF.

The CDR3 loop is CASTTPIGNTIYF. In DNA, the CDR3 is TGTGCCAGCACCACACCTATCGGAAACACCATATATTTT. The chain employs TRBV6-2 or TRBV6-3 and TRBJ1-3; D remains unclear. Trimming cost V 7 bases and J 4 bases, with 11 bases left between them. The CDR3 runs 13 residues. The germline CDR1 and CDR2 sequences are MNHEY and SVGEGT.

The table lists this clonotype with many counts. Written as DNA, the CDR3 is TGTGCCAGCAGTTCTACTCCAGTCAAAACACCTTCAAACTCTGGAAACACCATATATTTT. The encoded protein is CASSSTPVKTPSNSGNTIYF. This chain links TRBV11-1 with TRBJ1-3; D uncertain. V lost 6 bases, J lost 0 bases, and 27 bases lay in between. CDR3 length: 20 residues. The germline V gene encodes CDR1 SGHAT and CDR2 FQDESV (reference sequence).

This clonotype was seen more than once but under ten times. The J gene is TRBJ2-5, the V gene TRBV6-2 or TRBV6-3; 9 bases fit TRBD2. The length of the CDR3 is 15 residues. Losses at the gene ends were 2 bases for V and 7 bases for J; bases not matched to a gene: 8. The V gene's germline CDR1 is MNHEY and CDR2 SVGEGT. As DNA, the CDR3 is TGTGCCAGCAGTTACAGTCCTAGCGGGATCGTGACCCAGTACTTC. This sequence encodes CASSYSPSGIVTQYF.

CDR3 sequence: CASSPTPGTRYEQYF. CDR3 DNA sequence: TGTGCCAGCAGTCCAACCCCCGGGACTAGGTACGAGCAGTACTTC. V and J are TRBV27 and TRBJ2-7; 8 positions agree with TRBD2. The V and J ends lost 5 bases and 4 bases, in that order; junction bases with no gene match: 10. Germline-derived CDR1 and CDR2 are MNHEY and SMNVEV (reference sequence). There are 15 residues in the CDR3.

The chain carries TRBV4-2 and TRBJ2-2, with D tentatively TRBD1 or TRBD2 (6 bases each). Germline lookup yields CDR1 LGHNA and CDR2 YNFKEQ. Trimming removed 0 bases at V and 6 bases at J, with 11 bases between. This CDR3 region has 15 residues. The DNA for the CDR3 is TGTGCCAGCAGCCAAGAAAGAAGGGGGGCCGGGGAGCTGTTTTTT. Translation: CASSQERRGAGELFF.

This rearrangement joins TRBV7-2 to TRBJ1-2, with a tentative D call TRBD1 (5 bases). Per germline, CDR1 SGHTA and CDR2 FQGNSA. The CDR3 is 16 residues long. The V end lost 1 base, the J end lost 8 bases, and 20 bases lay between the germline ends. DNA for the CDR3: TGTGCCAGCAGCTTAGAGAATTGGCGGGGCAGGGAAGGCTACACCTTC. This translates into CASSLENWRGREGYTF.

This clonotype has more than one count but fewer than ten. V and J are TRBV28 and TRBJ1-5; 7 bases are a match to TRBD1. The J segment lost 2 bases and the V segment lost 4 bases, leaving 11 bases of the junction unmatched. The CDR3 spans 17 residues. Per germline, CDR1 MDHEN and CDR2 SYDVKM. CDR3 coding DNA: TGTGCCAGCAGTTCTTCCGTCACAGGGGTAGGCAATCAGCCCCAGCATTTT. Its translation: CASSSSVTGVGNQPQHF.

The chain uses TRBV9 and TRBJ1-1, with TRBD1 as a possible D gene (5 bases). Trimming stripped 3 bases from V and 3 bases from J, with 6 bases between. Germline V gives CDR1 SGDLS, CDR2 YYNGEE. The CDR3 sequence is 12 residues long. Here the CDR3 reads CASSGGDTEAFF. Here the CDR3 DNA reads TGTGCCAGCAGCGGAGGGGACACTGAAGCTTTCTTT.

This clonotype was seen many times. The chain has TRBV2 and TRBJ2-1; no definite D call. This CDR3 comprises 14 residues. Trimming shortened V by 3 bases and J by 6 bases, and 12 bases separated the two germline ends. Germline lookup yields CDR1 SNHLY and CDR2 FYNNEI. This CDR3 is CASSEELSSNEQFF. DNA of the CDR3: TGTGCCAGCAGTGAGGAACTCTCTTCCAATGAGCAGTTCTTC.

CDR3 amino acids: CASRTPRGTGSYEQYF. CDR3 nucleotides: TGTGCCAGCAGGACCCCTAGGGGGACAGGGTCCTACGAGCAGTACTTC. The V and J genes are TRBV12-3 or TRBV12-4 and TRBJ2-7; the match to TRBD1 covers 9 bases. The CDR3 is made up of 16 amino acids. The V segment lost 6 bases and the J segment 1 base; nucleotides outside the gene matches: 10.

This clonotype was counted ten times or more. This chain connects TRBV25-1 to TRBJ2-7, with TRBD2 as a possible D gene (5 bases). Germline loops: CDR1 MGHDK, CDR2 SYGVNS. The CDR3 length is 17 residues. With 6 bases removed from V and 3 bases from J, the gap between germline ends came to 24 bases. For the CDR3, the DNA is TGTGCCAGCAGCGCCCGGGCGGGTAGTAACTCGAACTACGAGCAGTACTTC. Translating it yields CASSARAGSNSNYEQYF.